This T cell receptor beta chain was recorded in a study of shared clonotypes between healthy human individuals. Whole-study context: The plates for each donor numbered three CD4 naive, three CD4 memory, two CD8 naive and one CD8 memory.

In the CD4+ fraction, cells were divided into CD45RA+ naive and CD45RA-negative memory subsets. Clones were read by immunoSEQ multiplex PCR, and TCRdb kept only the in-frame ones, dropping some. The sample has about 2.3 million clones, 93% seen once; the top ten hold approximately 0.4%. Study outcomes and limitations: Compared with clonotypes that all four donors shared, non-shared clonotypes had lower generation probabilities.

Per germline, CDR1 MNHNY and CDR2 SVGAGI (reference sequence). CDR3 size: 16 residues. The V end was cut by 0 bases, the J end by 0 bases, with 9 bases between. Remarks on this clone: Its target is not known.

The source of this sequence is a man aged 18 to 29 in good health. Some clones in this sample may be carry-over from other donors' samples. This rearrangement joins TRBV6-6 to TRBJ1-5, with no clear D. Sequencing was carried out using naive CD4+ T cells from PBMCs. Noted subset: CD45RA+ positively selected. The CDR3 bases are TGTGCCAGCAGTTACTCGCAAGCAAATAGCAATCAGCCCCAGCATTTT. Residues: CASSYSQANSNQPQHF.